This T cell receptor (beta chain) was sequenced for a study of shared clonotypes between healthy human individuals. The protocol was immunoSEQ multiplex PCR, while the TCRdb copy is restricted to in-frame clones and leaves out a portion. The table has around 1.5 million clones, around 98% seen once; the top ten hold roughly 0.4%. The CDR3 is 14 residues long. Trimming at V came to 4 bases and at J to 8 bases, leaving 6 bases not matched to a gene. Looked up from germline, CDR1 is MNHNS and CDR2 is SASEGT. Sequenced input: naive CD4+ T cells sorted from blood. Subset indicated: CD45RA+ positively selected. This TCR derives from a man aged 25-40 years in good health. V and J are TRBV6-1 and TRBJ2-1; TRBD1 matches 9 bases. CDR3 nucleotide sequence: TGTGCCAGCAGTGTATCAACAGGGGGCGATGAGCAGTTCTTC. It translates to CASSVSTGGDEQFF.